This TCR beta chain was found in a study of spatial heterogeneity in lung cancer. Study at large: Tumor-region counts of TCR transcripts tracked strongly with a T cell module score from matched bulk RNA-seq. Whole-study findings and limits: Counts for ubiquitous and regional expanded TCRs went along with ubiquitous and regional nonsynonymous mutations, respectively. Tracking of tumor mutation counts was seen in expanded intratumoral alpha and beta TCR counts.

A single record per CDR3 protein comes from TCRdb applying MiXCR to the 5' RACE reads. The repertoire holds about 4,500 distinct CDR3 sequences, with over 5.5% as singletons. By frequency in the sample, this clonotype is medium-sized. The antigen is undetermined. V shed 8 bases and J 1 base; nucleotides not matched to a gene: 5. The CDR3 sequence is 13 residues long. Germline-derived CDR1 and CDR2 are MNHNY and SVGAGI (reference sequence). Time point reported: sample taken at primary tumor resection. The cohort: under 80 early-stage, untreated non-small cell lung cancer patients. Whole RNA, which was extracted from tumor, nontumor lung tissue or frozen PBMC, was sequenced without any cell sorting.

The sample consisted of lung tumor tissue, taken at surgery. The rearrangement joins TRBV6-6 to TRBJ2-7; 7 nucleotides align to TRBD1. This clonotype was sampled from a male donor with early-stage non-small cell lung cancer. The CDR3 bases are TGTGCCAGCGCTAGGGGGCGATCCTACGAGCAGTACTTC. It translates to CASARGRSYEQYF.